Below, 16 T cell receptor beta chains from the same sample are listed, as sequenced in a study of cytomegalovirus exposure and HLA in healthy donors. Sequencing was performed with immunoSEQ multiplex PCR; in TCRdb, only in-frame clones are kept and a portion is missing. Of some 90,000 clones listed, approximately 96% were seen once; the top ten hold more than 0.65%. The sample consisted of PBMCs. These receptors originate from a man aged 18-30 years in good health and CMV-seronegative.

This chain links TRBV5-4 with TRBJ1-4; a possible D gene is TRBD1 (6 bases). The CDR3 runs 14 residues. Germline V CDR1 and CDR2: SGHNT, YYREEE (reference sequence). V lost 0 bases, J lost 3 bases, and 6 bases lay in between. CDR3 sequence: CASSLAGANEKLFF. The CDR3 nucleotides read TGTGCCAGCAGCTTGGCAGGGGCTAATGAAAAACTGTTTTTT.

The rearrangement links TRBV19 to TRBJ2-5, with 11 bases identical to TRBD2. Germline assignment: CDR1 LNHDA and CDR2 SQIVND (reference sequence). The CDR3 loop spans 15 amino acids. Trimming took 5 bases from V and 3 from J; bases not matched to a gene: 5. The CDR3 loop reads CASSPIAGGEETQYF. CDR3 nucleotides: TGTGCCAGTAGTCCTATAGCGGGAGGGGAAGAGACCCAGTACTTC.

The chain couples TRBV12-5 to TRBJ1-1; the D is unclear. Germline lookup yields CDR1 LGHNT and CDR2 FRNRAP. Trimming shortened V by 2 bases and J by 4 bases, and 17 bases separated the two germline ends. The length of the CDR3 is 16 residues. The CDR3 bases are TGTGCTAGTGGTTTGTCCCCGGCAGCCGCGGGCACTGAAGCTTTCTTT. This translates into CASGLSPAAAGTEAFF.

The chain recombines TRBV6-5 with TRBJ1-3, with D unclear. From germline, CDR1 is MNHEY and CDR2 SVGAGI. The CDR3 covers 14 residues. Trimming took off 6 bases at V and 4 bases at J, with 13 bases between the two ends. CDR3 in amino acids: CASSQTRVGNTIYF. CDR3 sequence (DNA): TGTGCCAGCAGCCAGACCCGGGTAGGAAACACCATATATTTT.

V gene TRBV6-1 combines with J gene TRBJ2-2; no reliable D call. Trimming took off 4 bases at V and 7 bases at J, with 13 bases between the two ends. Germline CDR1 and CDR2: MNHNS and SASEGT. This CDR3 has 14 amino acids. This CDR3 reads CASSGIFPGGELFF. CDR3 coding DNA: TGTGCCAGCAGTGGTATATTCCCGGGCGGGGAGCTGTTTTTT.

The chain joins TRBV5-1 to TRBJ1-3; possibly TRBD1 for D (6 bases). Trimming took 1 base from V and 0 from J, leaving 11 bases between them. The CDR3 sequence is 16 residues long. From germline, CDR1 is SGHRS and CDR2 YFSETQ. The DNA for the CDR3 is TGCGCCAGCAGCTTGCAGGGGCCTTCCTCTGGAAACACCATATATTTT. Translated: CASSLQGPSSGNTIYF. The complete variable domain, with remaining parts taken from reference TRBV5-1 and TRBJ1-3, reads KAGVTQTPRYLIKTRGQQVTLSCSPISGHRSVSWYQQTPGQGLQFLFEYFSETQRNKGNFPGRFSGRQFSNSRSEMNVSTLELGDSALYLCASSLQGPSSGNTIYFGEGSWLTVV.

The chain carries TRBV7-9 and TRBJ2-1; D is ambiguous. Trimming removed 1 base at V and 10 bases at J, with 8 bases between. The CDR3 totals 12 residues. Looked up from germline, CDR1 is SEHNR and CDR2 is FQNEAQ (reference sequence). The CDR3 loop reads CASSLVGPEQFF. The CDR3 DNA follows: TGTGCCAGCAGCTTAGTTGGGCCAGAGCAGTTCTTC.

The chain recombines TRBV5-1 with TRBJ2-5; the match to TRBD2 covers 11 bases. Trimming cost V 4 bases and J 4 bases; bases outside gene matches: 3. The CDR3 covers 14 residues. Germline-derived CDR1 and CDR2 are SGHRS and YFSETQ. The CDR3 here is CASSLTSGRETQYF. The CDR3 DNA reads TGCGCCAGCAGCCTTACTAGCGGGAGAGAGACCCAGTACTTC.

The CDR3 nucleotides read TGTGCCAGCAGGGAAACAGGGGGCCTCACCTACGAGCAGTACTTC. Its translation is CASRETGGLTYEQYF. The chain recombines TRBV2 with TRBJ2-7, with TRBD1 matching over 9 bases. Trimming removed 6 bases from V and 2 bases from J; junction bases left unmatched: 8. The CDR3 totals 15 residues. Germline-derived CDR1 and CDR2 are SNHLY and FYNNEI. Together with reference TRBV2 and TRBJ2-7, the CDR3 gives the full variable domain: EPEVTQTPSHQVTQMGQEVILRCVPISNHLYFYWYRQILGQKVEFLVSFYNNEISEKSEIFDDQFSVERPDGSNFTLKIRSTKLEDSAMYFCASRETGGLTYEQYFGPGTRLTVT.

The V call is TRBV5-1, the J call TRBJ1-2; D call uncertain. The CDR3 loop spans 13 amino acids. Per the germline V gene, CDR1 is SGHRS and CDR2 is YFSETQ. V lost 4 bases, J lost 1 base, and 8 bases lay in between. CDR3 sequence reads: CASSEAYNYGYTF. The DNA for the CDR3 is TGCGCCAGCAGCGAGGCCTATAACTATGGCTACACCTTC.

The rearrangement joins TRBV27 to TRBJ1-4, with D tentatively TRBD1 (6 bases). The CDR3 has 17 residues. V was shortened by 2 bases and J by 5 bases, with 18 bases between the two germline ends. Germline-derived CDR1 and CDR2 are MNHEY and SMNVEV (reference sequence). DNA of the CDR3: TGTGCCAGCAGTTTAACGGGACACACCAAAAAGAATGAAAAACTGTTTTTT. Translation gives CASSLTGHTKKNEKLFF.

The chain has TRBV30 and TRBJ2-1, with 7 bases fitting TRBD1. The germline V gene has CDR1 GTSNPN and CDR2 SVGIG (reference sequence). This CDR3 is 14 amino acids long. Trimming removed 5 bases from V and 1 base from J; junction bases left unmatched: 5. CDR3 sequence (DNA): TGTGCCTGGGCTCCGGGACAGTCCTACAATGAGCAGTTCTTC. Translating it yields CAWAPGQSYNEQFF. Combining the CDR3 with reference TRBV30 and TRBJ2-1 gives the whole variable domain SQTIHQWPATLVQPVGSPLSLECTVEGTSNPNLYWYRQAAGRGLQLLFYSVGIGQISSEVPQNLSASRPQDRQFILSSKKLLLSDSGFYLCAWAPGQSYNEQFFGPGTRLTVL.

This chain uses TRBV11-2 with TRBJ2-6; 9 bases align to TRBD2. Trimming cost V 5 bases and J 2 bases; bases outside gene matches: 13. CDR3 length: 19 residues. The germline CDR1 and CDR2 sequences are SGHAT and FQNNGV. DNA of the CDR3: TGTGCCAGCAGCACGAAGCGGGAGGAACAGATCCCTGGGGCCAACGTCCTGACTTTC. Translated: CASSTKREEQIPGANVLTF.

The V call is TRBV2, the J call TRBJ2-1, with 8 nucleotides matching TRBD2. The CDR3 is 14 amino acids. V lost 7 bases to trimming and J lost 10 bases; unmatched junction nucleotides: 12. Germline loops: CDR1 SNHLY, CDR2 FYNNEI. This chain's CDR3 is CASTGTRPTREQFF. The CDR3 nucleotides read TGTGCCAGCACCGGGACTAGGCCTACGAGAGAGCAGTTCTTC.

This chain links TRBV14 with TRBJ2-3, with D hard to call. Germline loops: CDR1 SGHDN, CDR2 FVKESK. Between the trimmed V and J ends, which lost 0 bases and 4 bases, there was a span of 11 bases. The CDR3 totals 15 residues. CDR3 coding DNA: TGTGCCAGCAGCCAAGATCCGTATCGAGCAGATACGCAGTATTTT. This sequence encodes CASSQDPYRADTQYF.

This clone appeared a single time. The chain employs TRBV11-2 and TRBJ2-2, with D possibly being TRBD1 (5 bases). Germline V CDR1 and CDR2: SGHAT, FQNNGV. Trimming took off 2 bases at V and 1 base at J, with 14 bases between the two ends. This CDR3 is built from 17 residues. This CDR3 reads CASSLLGWTRNTGELFF. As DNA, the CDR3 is TGTGCCAGCAGCTTACTAGGGTGGACAAGGAACACCGGGGAGCTGTTTTTT.